These 24 T cell receptor beta chains originate from one sample sequenced in a study of shared T cell receptors in the human thymus. The protocol was immunoSEQ multiplex PCR, while the TCRdb copy is restricted to in-frame clones and leaves out a portion. The data hold more than 550,000 clones, with 70% to 90% observed a single time. These same data were also listed under a study on human thymus T cells.

Material for sequencing was thymocytes. The source is a boy younger than two with a congenital heart defect.

CDR3 DNA: TGTGCCAGCAGCGGGGGCCGAGACAGGGGAGTTGGTGAAGCTTTCTTT. It encodes CASSGGRDRGVGEAFF. The chain couples TRBV5-4 to TRBJ1-1, with 8 bases fitting TRBD1. Trimming took 4 bases from V and 7 from J; bases not matched to a gene: 15. Per the germline V gene, CDR1 is SGHNT and CDR2 is YYREEE (reference sequence). The CDR3 has 16 residues.

The chain uses TRBV7-8 and TRBJ1-2; TRBD1 matches at 10 bases. The trim removed 5 bases at V and 8 bases at J, leaving 17 bases unmatched. The CDR3 consists of 17 residues. CDR1 and CDR2 (germline): SGHVS, FQNEAQ. The CDR3 nucleotides read TGTGCCAGCAGCACCGTAGGGGAGGGACAGGGGCCCAGGGGCTACACCTTC. Its protein is CASSTVGEGQGPRGYTF.

CDR3: CASSLVLVERDTQYF. As DNA, the CDR3 is TGCGCCAGCAGCTTGGTACTAGTGGAGCGAGATACGCAGTATTTT. The V call is TRBV5-1, the J call TRBJ2-3, with D perhaps matching TRBD2 (5 bases). The V gene lost 0 bases and the J gene lost 5 bases, with 13 bases spanning the gap. Germline CDR1 is SGHRS and CDR2 is YFSETQ. The length of the CDR3 is 15 residues.

The chain uses TRBV4-3 and TRBJ2-7, with 11 bases fitting TRBD2. Unmatched junction bases numbered 3, after V lost 4 bases and J lost 4 bases. CDR1 and CDR2 from the germline V gene are LGHNA and YSLEER. This CDR3 has 14 residues. CDR3 sequence (DNA): TGCGCCAGCAGCCCCACTAGCGGGAGATACGAGCAGTACTTC. Translating gives CASSPTSGRYEQYF.

The rearrangement uses TRBV28 and TRBJ1-5; D is ambiguous. There are 13 residues in the CDR3. Trimming took 10 bases from V and 5 from J, leaving 15 bases between them. Germline CDR1 is MDHEN and CDR2 is SYDVKM. As DNA, the CDR3 is TGTGCCACCTCCCTCGGGGATTATCAGCCCCAGCATTTT. Its protein product is CATSLGDYQPQHF.

The V gene is TRBV2, the J gene TRBJ2-1; TRBD2 matches at 9 bases. Germline CDR1 is SNHLY and CDR2 is FYNNEI. J gave up 2 bases and V 0 bases, and 8 bases lay outside the gene matches. There are 18 residues in the CDR3. The CDR3 DNA follows: TGTGCCAGCAGTGAAGCGCTGGCTAGCGGGGATGCCTACAATGAGCAGTTCTTC. Encoded protein: CASSEALASGDAYNEQFF.

The chain links TRBV1 to TRBJ2-4; TRBD2, the D gene given by the table, was not confirmed from the DNA. TRBV1 is flagged as a pseudogene. This CDR3 region has 14 residues. DNA of the CDR3: TGCACCAGCAGCCAAGACCCGGGTTCCTTTACAAAGTACTTC. This encodes CTSSQDPGSFTKYF.

This clone was picked up one time. Germline and junction disagree at one end, which may indicate a read error. Distinct nucleotide sequences in the sample also encode this CDR3. The J gene is TRBJ1-6, the V gene TRBV4-1, with 8 bases lining up with TRBD1. The germline V gene has CDR1 MGHRA and CDR2 YSYEKL. The CDR3 covers 16 residues. The CDR3 loop is CASSLLTGDYNSPLHF. DNA of the CDR3: TGCGCCAGCAGCCTACTGACAGGGGATTATAATTCCCCCCTCCACTTT.

The gene calls are TRBV14 and TRBJ2-1, with D possibly being TRBD2 (6 bases). Trimming stripped 1 base from V and 8 bases from J, with 21 bases between. Germline-derived CDR1 and CDR2 are SGHDN and FVKESK. CDR3 size: 17 residues. The CDR3 reads CASSQAGDLPLIDEQFF. The CDR3 region has the DNA TGTGCCAGCAGCCAAGCTGGGGACTTGCCACTTATCGATGAGCAGTTCTTC.

The gene calls are TRBV7-3 and TRBJ2-7, with D possibly being TRBD2 (6 bases). Trimming pared 5 bases from V and 3 bases from J, leaving 20 bases between. Per the germline V gene, CDR1 is SGHTA and CDR2 is FQGTGA. The CDR3 has 16 residues. This chain's CDR3 is CASSPMGGDGYYEQYF. CDR3 coding DNA: TGTGCCAGCAGCCCTATGGGCGGGGACGGATACTACGAGCAGTACTTC.

J is TRBJ2-7 and V is TRBV6-6; 10 bases are a match to TRBD1. Germline V gene lookup returns CDR1 MNHNY and CDR2 SVGAGI (reference sequence). This CDR3 region has 15 residues. V gave up 2 bases and J gave up 4 bases; unmatched junction bases: 5. CDR3 amino acids: CASSYPGQGTYEQYF. CDR3 DNA: TGTGCCAGCAGTTACCCGGGACAGGGGACTTACGAGCAGTACTTC.

The rearrangement links TRBV6-1 to TRBJ1-5; TRBD1 matches at 11 bases. The CDR3 has 20 amino acids. Looked up from germline, CDR1 is MNHNS and CDR2 is SASEGT. Losses at the gene ends were 2 bases for V and 0 bases for J; bases not matched to a gene: 12. CDR3 in amino acids: CASSEKLDRGLGYSNQPQHF. DNA for the CDR3: TGTGCCAGCAGTGAAAAGCTGGACAGGGGGCTAGGATATAGCAATCAGCCCCAGCATTTT.

The chain couples TRBV15 to TRBJ2-3; 7 bases match TRBD1. The CDR3 is 16 amino acids. Germline assignment: CDR1 LNHNV and CDR2 YYDKDF (reference sequence). The V segment lost 0 bases and the J segment 2 bases; nucleotides outside the gene matches: 5. CDR3 sequence reads: CATSRDQRGPTDTQYF. CDR3 in DNA: TGTGCCACCAGCAGAGATCAAAGGGGGCCCACAGATACGCAGTATTTT. Full variable domain (remainder filled in from reference TRBV15 and TRBJ2-3): DAMVIQNPRYQVTQFGKPVTLSCSQTLNHNVMYWYQQKSSQAPKLLFHYYDKDFNNEADTPDNFQSRRPNTSFCFLDIRSPGLGDTAMYLCATSRDQRGPTDTQYFGPGTRLTVL.

The V and J genes are TRBV30 and TRBJ1-5; D gene uncertain. Trimming took off 0 bases at V and 4 bases at J, with 19 bases between the two ends. The CDR3 has 17 residues. Germline values: CDR1 GTSNPN, CDR2 SVGIG (reference sequence). This CDR3 reads CAWSVLQVVGENQPQHF. As DNA, the CDR3 is TGTGCCTGGAGTGTACTTCAGGTCGTCGGGGAAAATCAGCCCCAGCATTTT.

The chain recombines TRBV28 with TRBJ2-7, with D unresolved. The V and J ends lost 6 bases and 6 bases respectively, with 18 bases between them. Germline V lookup: CDR1 MDHEN, CDR2 SYDVKM. CDR3 length: 14 residues. DNA for the CDR3: TGTGCCAGCAGCCGAGTTGTCGCGAAAGCCGAGCAGTACTTC. Translated: CASSRVVAKAEQYF.

This clone appeared a single time. The CDR3 nucleotides are TGTGCCTGGAGTCGGCAGGGGGGACAGTACGAGCAGTACTTC. Translation gives CAWSRQGGQYEQYF. The chain has TRBV30 and TRBJ2-7; possible D gene TRBD1, 7 bases. Per germline, CDR1 GTSNPN and CDR2 SVGIG (reference sequence). This CDR3 is 14 amino acids long. The V end lost 2 bases, the J end lost 4 bases, and 15 bases lay between the germline ends. The variable domain in full, completed from reference TRBV30 and TRBJ2-7, reads SQTIHQWPATLVQPVGSPLSLECTVEGTSNPNLYWYRQAAGRGLQLLFYSVGIGQISSEVPQNLSASRPQDRQFILSSKKLLLSDSGFYLCAWSRQGGQYEQYFGPGTRLTVT.

The chain combines TRBV12-5 with TRBJ1-1, with 7 bases that match TRBD1. With V trimmed by 2 bases and J by 3 bases, 3 bases remained unmatched. CDR1 is LGHNT, CDR2 FRNRAP, per germline. The CDR3 extends over 14 amino acids. For the CDR3, the DNA is TGTGCTAGTGGTTTGACAGGGGAGTACACTGAAGCTTTCTTT. The encoded protein is CASGLTGEYTEAFF.

V gene TRBV9 combines with J gene TRBJ2-1, with 7 positions matching TRBD2. Germline V lookup: CDR1 SGDLS, CDR2 YYNGEE. The length of the CDR3 is 16 residues. Trimming cost V 0 bases and J 3 bases; bases outside gene matches: 6. CDR3 protein: CASSVAPSGFYNEQFF. The CDR3 DNA reads TGTGCCAGCAGCGTAGCCCCTAGCGGATTCTACAATGAGCAGTTCTTC.

This clone was counted a single time. The chain is built from TRBV14 and TRBJ1-1; TRBD1 matches 10 bases. CDR1 and CDR2 from the germline V gene are SGHDN and FVKESK. This CDR3 has 17 amino acids. The V gene end was trimmed by 0 bases and the J gene end by 5 bases; junction bases not matched to a gene: 9. The CDR3 DNA is TGTGCCAGCAGCCAAGAACACGACAGGGGGCTTGTTACTGAAGCTTTCTTT. The encoded protein is CASSQEHDRGLVTEAFF.

This chain connects TRBV4-3 to TRBJ2-6; tentative D call: TRBD1 (5 bases). The ends were cut back, 2 bases at V and 0 bases at J, with 11 bases in the middle. The CDR3 is made up of 17 amino acids. The V gene's germline CDR1 is LGHNA and CDR2 YSLEER. The CDR3 DNA reads as TGCGCCAGCAGCCAATTCGACAGTTCCTCTGGGGCCAACGTCCTGACTTTC. It encodes CASSQFDSSSGANVLTF.

The rearrangement uses TRBV18 and TRBJ2-5; 7 positions match TRBD1. The CDR3 loop spans 12 amino acids. After removal of 5 bases from V and 3 bases from J, the junction contained 0 bases not matched to a gene. Germline CDR1 reads KGHSH; CDR2 reads LQKENI. The CDR3 sequence: CASSTGEETQYF. CDR3 sequence (DNA): TGTGCCAGCTCAACAGGGGAAGAGACCCAGTACTTC.

This clone came up a few times. The same CDR3 is also encoded by other DNA sequences in this sample. The chain joins TRBV6-1 to TRBJ1-2, with 9 bases that match TRBD1. The V and J ends lost 1 base and 3 bases, in that order; junction bases with no gene match: 3. The CDR3 has 15 amino acids. In germline, CDR1 is MNHNS, CDR2 SASEGT. This CDR3 reads CASSEVGQGDYGYTF. The CDR3, as DNA: TGTGCCAGCAGTGAAGTGGGACAGGGAGACTATGGCTACACCTTC.

CDR3 loop: CASSVGGGTYNEQFF. The DNA of the CDR3 is TGTGCCAGCAGCGTTGGGGGAGGTACTTACAATGAGCAGTTCTTC. The rearrangement joins TRBV9 to TRBJ2-1; TRBD2 is a possible D gene (6 bases). The CDR3 runs to 15 residues. CDR1 is SGDLS and CDR2 is YYNGEE in the germline V gene. With 2 bases removed from V and 4 bases from J, the gap between germline ends came to 13 bases.

The chain uses TRBV19 and TRBJ2-3; 7 bases line up with TRBD2. The trim removed 4 bases at V and 4 bases at J, leaving 11 bases unmatched. CDR1 is LNHDA and CDR2 is SQIVND in the germline V gene (reference sequence). This CDR3 is 16 amino acids long. The CDR3 coding sequence is TGTGCCAGTAGTACCCTAACTAGCGCCCGGCCAGATACGCAGTATTTT. Encoded protein: CASSTLTSARPDTQYF.